Listed below are T cell receptor beta chains from one sample, sequenced in a study of T cells in Graves' hyperthyroidism and ophthalmopathy. TCRdb used MiXCR to reprocess the multiplex PCR reads, holding one entry per CDR3 protein. The sample contains approximately 740,000 distinct CDR3 sequences, 12% to 15% of which appear only once. Sequencing input: blood. The source is a woman aged 18-35 years with Graves' hyperthyroidism. The CDR3 runs from the conserved cysteine through the conserved F or W. The D gene is left open where the match is weak. Where a row states a size, it is once, few, many or the class of an expanded clone; other rows omit it.

cdr3_aa,cdr3_nt,j_call,d_call,clone_size,v_call
CATKAGGKQETQYF,TGTGCCACCAAAGCGGGAGGGAAACAAGAGACCCAGTACTTC,TRBJ2-5,TRBD2,many,TRBV24-1
CSVVAWGGEQYF,TGCAGCGTTGTGGCGTGGGGCGGCGAGCAGTACTTC,TRBJ2-7,-,-,TRBV29-1
CASSYLAGGTGELFF,TGTGCCAGCAGCTACTTAGCGGGAGGTACCGGGGAGCTGTTTTTT,TRBJ2-2,TRBD2,-,TRBV7-2
CASSFGLGQDPTGELFF,TGTGCCAGCAGTTTCGGACTGGGACAGGATCCCACCGGGGAGCTGTTTTTT,TRBJ2-2,TRBD1,-,TRBV7-9
CASSQPGRRAFF,TGTGCCAGCAGCCAACCAGGGCGGAGAGCTTTCTTT,TRBJ1-1,-,many,TRBV3-1
CASSFSRWLAGPLYEQYF,TGTGCCAGCAGTTTTTCCCGGTGGCTAGCGGGACCTCTCTACGAGCAGTACTTC,TRBJ2-7,TRBD2,many,TRBV12-3/TRBV12-4
CASSKLAGGRTGELFF,TGTGCCAGCAGCAAGCTAGCGGGAGGTCGTACCGGGGAGCTGTTTTTT,TRBJ2-2,TRBD2,few,TRBV7-9
CASSPPLGGRGEKLFF,TGTGCCAGTAGTCCCCCTTTGGGGGGCAGGGGTGAAAAACTGTTTTTT,TRBJ1-4,-,-,TRBV19
CASSPLTGSETQYF,TGTGCCAGCAGCCCTTTAACAGGGAGTGAGACCCAGTACTTC,TRBJ2-5,-,few,TRBV5-6
CASSFVSGTGGFANEQFF,TGCGCCAGCAGTTTTGTCTCCGGGACAGGGGGCTTCGCCAATGAGCAGTTCTTC,TRBJ2-1,TRBD1,-,TRBV5-1
CASSVAAGTRYEQYF,TGTGCCAGCAGCGTAGCGGCGGGGACACGGTACGAGCAGTACTTC,TRBJ2-7,-,few,TRBV9
CAISESMGYEQYF,TGTGCCATCAGTGAGTCCATGGGCTACGAGCAGTACTTC,TRBJ2-7,-,-,TRBV10-3
CATSKRDTSTDTQYF,TGTGCCACCTCCAAACGGGACACCAGCACAGATACGCAGTATTTT,TRBJ2-3,-,few,TRBV24-1
CAWSNWGGVFMNTEAFF,TGTGCCTGGAGTAATTGGGGGGGTGTGTTTATGAACACTGAAGCTTTCTTT,TRBJ1-1,-,many,TRBV30
CASSRDYPPSSEQFF,TGTGCCAGCTCACGGGACTACCCCCCAAGCAGTGAGCAGTTCTTC,TRBJ2-1,TRBD2,many,TRBV18
CSARDERGFNQPQHF,TGCAGTGCTAGAGATGAACGGGGTTTCAATCAGCCCCAGCATTTT,TRBJ1-5,-,few,TRBV20-1
CASSSLGKDLSYNEQFF,TGTGCCAGCAGTTCCTTGGGAAAAGATCTCTCCTACAATGAGCAGTTCTTC,TRBJ2-1,-,many,TRBV27
CAWSGGGYEQYF,TGTGCCTGGAGCGGGGGTGGTTACGAGCAGTACTTC,TRBJ2-7,-,-,TRBV30
CASSRTGLRNSPLHF,TGTGCCAGCAGTCGGACAGGTTTGAGGAATTCACCCCTCCACTTT,TRBJ1-6,TRBD1,-,TRBV12-3/TRBV12-4
CASSLTSDYEQYF,TGCGCCAGCAGCTTGACGTCGGACTACGAGCAGTACTTC,TRBJ2-7,-,many,TRBV5-1
CASSSQGNDEQYF,TGTGCCAGCAGTTCACAGGGTAATGACGAGCAGTACTTC,TRBJ2-7,-,-,TRBV27
CASSGLRQPQHF,TGTGCCAGCAGTGGACTAAGGCAGCCCCAGCATTTT,TRBJ1-5,-,-,TRBV6-1
CAWSPSASIYEQYF,TGTGCCTGGAGCCCTAGCGCATCCATCTACGAGCAGTACTTC,TRBJ2-7,-,-,TRBV30
CASSDRPHYEQYF,TGTGCCAGCAGTGATCGGCCTCACTACGAGCAGTACTTC,TRBJ2-7,-,few,TRBV2
CASSQPGDTQYF,TGTGCCAGCAGCCAACCTGGAGATACGCAGTATTTT,TRBJ2-3,-,many,TRBV3-1
CASRNRGGGTDTQYF,TGTGCCAGCAGGAATAGGGGCGGGGGCACAGATACGCAGTATTTT,TRBJ2-3,-,-,TRBV27
CASSNGQTSTDTQYF,TGTGCCAGTAGTAACGGACAGACAAGCACAGATACGCAGTATTTT,TRBJ2-3,-,once,TRBV19
CASSRTGYQPQHF,TGTGCCAGCAGCAGGACAGGTTATCAGCCCCAGCATTTT,TRBJ1-5,TRBD1,many,TRBV6-1
CASSQSPGTSYNEQFF,TGTGCCAGCAGCCAATCCCCCGGGACCAGCTACAATGAGCAGTTCTTC,TRBJ2-1,-,few,TRBV3-1
CAWSVGGGDEKLFF,TGTGCCTGGAGTGTGGGAGGGGGAGATGAAAAACTGTTTTTT,TRBJ1-4,-,many,TRBV30
CASSIISYTGELFF,TGTGCCAGTAGTATAATCAGTTACACCGGGGAGCTGTTTTTT,TRBJ2-2,-,-,TRBV19
CASSLSLVVGELFF,TGTGCCAGCAGCTTAAGCCTAGTCGTAGGGGAGCTGTTTTTT,TRBJ2-2,-,many,TRBV13
CASSLAGTGAYNSPLHF,TGCGCCAGCAGCTTGGCGGGGACAGGTGCCTATAATTCACCCCTCCACTTT,TRBJ1-6,TRBD1,few,TRBV5-1
CASSQDPLGSYEYEQYF,TGCGCCAGCAGCCAAGATCCCCTGGGTAGCTACGAGTACGAGCAGTACTTC,TRBJ2-7,-,many,TRBV4-1
CASRTLRGSRENEQFF,TGTGCCAGCAGAACCCTAAGGGGGAGCCGGGAGAATGAGCAGTTCTTC,TRBJ2-1,-,many,TRBV11-2
CASSAASGRHGTGELFF,TGTGCCAGTAGTGCGGCAAGCGGGAGGCATGGCACCGGGGAGCTGTTTTTT,TRBJ2-2,TRBD2,-,TRBV19
CASSQDRWRGGSSYNEQFF,TGTGCCAGCAGCCAAGATAGATGGAGGGGAGGTAGCTCCTACAATGAGCAGTTCTTC,TRBJ2-1,-,many,TRBV14
CASSEGRSQPQHF,TGTGCCAGCAGTGAAGGTAGAAGTCAGCCCCAGCATTTT,TRBJ1-5,-,few,TRBV6-1
CASSVTSTFANYGYTF,TGTGCCAGCAGCGTAACGTCCACGTTCGCTAACTATGGCTACACCTTC,TRBJ1-2,-,few,TRBV9
CSARAHRNMNTEAFF,TGCAGTGCTAGAGCCCACAGGAATATGAACACTGAAGCTTTCTTT,TRBJ1-1,-,few,TRBV20-1
CASSSGLAGGPINEQFF,TGTGCCAGCAGCTCGGGACTAGCGGGAGGGCCGATCAATGAGCAGTTCTTC,TRBJ2-1,TRBD2,many,TRBV7-9
CASSSMWRSQPQHF,TGTGCCAGTAGCTCTATGTGGAGGTCCCAGCCCCAGCATTTT,TRBJ1-5,-,many,TRBV19
CASSIFRIRGSLLGGELFF,TGTGCCAGCAGCATTTTCCGTATCCGGGGGAGCTTATTAGGGGGGGAGCTGTTTTTT,TRBJ2-2,-,-,TRBV5-4